This TCR beta chain was sequenced in a study of post-analysis software for immune sequencing data. Study overall: Courses of disease covered relapsing-remitting, secondary progressive and progressive-relapsing multiple sclerosis. Study outcomes and limitations: For normalized Chao1 diversity, multiple sclerosis patients scored significantly lower than controls did. Samples from a shared batch, those prepared together, strongly co-clustered by F measure. Comparison of patients with controls showed 4 to 6 TRBV segments more frequent in patients, TRBV5-6, TRBV5-1 and TRBV20-1 among them.

TCR beta libraries were prepared from cDNA with unique molecular identifiers. MiXCR was run by TCRdb on the PCR reads, yielding one entry per CDR3 protein. The table has fewer than 850,000 distinct CDR3 sequences, less than 35% seen once; the top ten hold approximately 0.55%. This clonotype was found many times. Its cognate antigen is unknown. This CDR3 is built from 12 residues. CDR1 is SQVTM, CDR2 ANQGSEA, per germline. The V and J ends lost 6 bases and 4 bases respectively, with 12 bases between them. Sequencing was done on a sample of blood. This receptor was taken from a girl under 18 with multiple sclerosis. The chain links TRBV29-1 to TRBJ2-5; maybe TRBD1 (5 bases). CDR3 sequence: CSVPTQGETQYF. Written as DNA, the CDR3 is TGCAGCGTCCCCACCCAGGGAGAGACCCAGTACTTC.